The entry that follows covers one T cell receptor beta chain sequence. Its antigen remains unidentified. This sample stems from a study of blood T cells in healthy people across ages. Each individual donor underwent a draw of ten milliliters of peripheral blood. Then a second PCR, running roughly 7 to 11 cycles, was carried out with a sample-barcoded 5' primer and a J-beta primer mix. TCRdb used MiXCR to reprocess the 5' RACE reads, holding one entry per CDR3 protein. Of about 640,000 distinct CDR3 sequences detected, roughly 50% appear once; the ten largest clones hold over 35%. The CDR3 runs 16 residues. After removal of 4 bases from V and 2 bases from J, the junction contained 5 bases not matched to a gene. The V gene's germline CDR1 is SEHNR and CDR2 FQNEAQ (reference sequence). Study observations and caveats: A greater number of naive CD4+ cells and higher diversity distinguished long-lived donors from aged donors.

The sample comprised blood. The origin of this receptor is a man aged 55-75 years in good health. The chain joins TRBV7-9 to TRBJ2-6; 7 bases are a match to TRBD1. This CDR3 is CASSWATGTGANVLTF. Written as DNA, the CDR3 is TGTGCCAGCAGCTGGGCGACAGGGACTGGGGCCAACGTCCTGACTTTC.